The present entry profiles one TCR beta chain with its context. TCRdb independently ran MiXCR on the RT-PCR reads; one entry per CDR3 protein. This sample has about 700,000 distinct CDR3 sequences; 12% to 15% occur once, and the top ten carry 3.6%. The receptor was isolated from a female donor in good health, serving as a healthy control. Sequencing used memory CD4+ T cells from blood.

The CDR3 loop is CASSYWTLTDTQYF. DNA for the CDR3: TGCGCCAGCAGCTACTGGACTCTCACAGATACGCAGTATTTT. J is TRBJ2-3 and V is TRBV5-1, with D possibly matching TRBD2 (5 bases). The CDR3 has 14 residues. V shed 3 bases and J shed 2 bases, with 10 bases lying between them. Germline lookup yields CDR1 SGHRS and CDR2 YFSETQ.